Listed below are T cell receptor beta chains from one sample, sequenced in a study of T-cell memory formation after mild COVID-19. TCRdb called the 5' RACE reads again in MiXCR, with one record for every CDR3 protein. This table holds around 12,000 distinct CDR3 sequences, roughly 15% found once. Sequences were obtained from PBMCs or a T cell subset sorted from them (not recorded which). The receptors derive from a man aged 18 to 29 who had mild COVID-19 (a few samples of this study predate the infection). Cell type and time point are not known. Each CDR3 is given with its conserved first and last residue. A D gene is named only where the DNA matches it firmly. The size field is filled for only some rows; it gives once, few, many or a size class.

j_call cdr3_length d_call v_call clone_size cdr3_nt cdr3_aa
TRBJ2-5 15 - TRBV7-2 many TGTGCCAGCAGCGATCGGGGACGCCTTCGGGAGACCCAGTACTTC CASSDRGRLRETQYF
TRBJ2-2 16 TRBD1 TRBV6-6 many TGTGCCAGCAGTTACTCCTCAGGACAGGGGGCCGGGGAGCTGTTTTTT CASSYSSGQGAGELFF
TRBJ2-3 18 TRBD2 TRBV10-3 many TGTGCCATCAGTGAGGCTCCGCCTAGCGGGGGGGCCGTATATACGCAGTATTTT CAISEAPPSGGAVYTQYF
TRBJ1-6 15 - TRBV27 large TGTGCCACGGGGGGGAAAGCCTCCTATAATTCACCCCTCCACTTT CATGGKASYNSPLHF
TRBJ1-4 15 TRBD1 TRBV5-1 - TGCGCCAGCAGCTTGTCGGGACAGGGAAATGAAAAACTGTTTTTT CASSLSGQGNEKLFF
TRBJ2-5 13 - TRBV10-3 - TGTGCCATCAGTGGGCAGATGGGGGAGACCCAGTACTTC CAISGQMGETQYF
TRBJ2-1 15 - TRBV2 many TGTGCCAGTCATCCTCCGGACCGGCGGTACAATGAGCAGTTCTTC CASHPPDRRYNEQFF
TRBJ1-2 15 - TRBV9 - TGTGCCAGCAGCGCCGACACAGGGCCCAACTATGGCTACACCTTC CASSADTGPNYGYTF
TRBJ1-2 14 - TRBV12-3/TRBV12-4 many TGTGCCAGCAGTTTGTTGAAGGATCCCTATGGCTACACCTTC CASSLLKDPYGYTF
TRBJ2-3 15 - TRBV7-6 many TGTGCCAGCAGCTCCAGCGGCGCAGCCACAGATACGCAGTATTTT CASSSSGAATDTQYF
TRBJ2-3 15 - TRBV4-1 - TGCGCCAGCAGCCACAGTTCGGCGAGCACAGATACGCAGTATTTT CASSHSSASTDTQYF
TRBJ2-1 12 - TRBV6-5 - TGTGCCATCAGCCACGACTGGGGTGAGCAGTTCTTC CAISHDWGEQFF
TRBJ2-1 17 TRBD2 TRBV11-2 many TGTGCCAGCAGCTCCCCTCTGAGCGGGGGATTCGACAATGAGCAGTTCTTC CASSSPLSGGFDNEQFF
TRBJ2-3 10 - TRBV29-1 many TGCAGCGCCAAGGGTGATACGCAGTATTTT CSAKGDTQYF
TRBJ2-5 12 - TRBV7-9 many TGTGCCAGCAGGGGCGGGGCGGAGACCCAGTACTTC CASRGGAETQYF
TRBJ2-5 16 TRBD2 TRBV18 many TGTGCCAGCTCACCACCGCGGACTAGCGGCGTCGAGACCCAGTACTTC CASSPPRTSGVETQYF
TRBJ2-1 19 TRBD1 TRBV15 - TGTGCCACCAGCAGGAGGGACAGGGGGCTATGGCGGGAGAACAATGAGCAGTTCTTC CATSRRDRGLWRENNEQFF
TRBJ2-1 14 - TRBV7-2 many TGTGCCAGCAGCTTATTTCGGTTTTCTAATGAGCAGTTCTTC CASSLFRFSNEQFF
TRBJ2-5 14 - TRBV14 few TGTGCCAGCAGCCAAGATTGGGACCAAGAGACCCAGTACTTC CASSQDWDQETQYF
TRBJ1-5 13 - TRBV12-3/TRBV12-4 many TGTGCCAGCAGAACAGGGCCGCGGAGGCCCCAGCATTTT CASRTGPRRPQHF
TRBJ2-5 15 - TRBV6-6 few TGTGCCAGCAGACTTAAGTTGACGTCCCAAGAGACCCAGTACTTC CASRLKLTSQETQYF
TRBJ2-2 12 - TRBV12-3/TRBV12-4 many TGTGCCAGCAGGCCCCTGGGCGGGGAGCTGTTTTTT CASRPLGGELFF
TRBJ2-7 17 - TRBV4-3 few TGCGCCAGCAGCCGGATCATGGGACACCCGACACCCTACGAGCAGTACTTC CASSRIMGHPTPYEQYF
TRBJ2-5 15 - TRBV7-3 many TGTGCCAGCAGCTTAAGGCAGGGGTTGGTGGAGACCCAGTACTTC CASSLRQGLVETQYF
TRBJ2-1 15 TRBD2 TRBV7-2 - TGTGCCAGCAGCTCAAGCGGGGGCCCATACAATGAGCAGTTCTTC CASSSSGGPYNEQFF
TRBJ2-2 14 - TRBV13 many TGTGCCAGCAGCTTCGAATCGCGGGCCGGGGAGCTGTTTTTT CASSFESRAGELFF
TRBJ2-5 14 - TRBV9 many TGTGCCAGCAGCGTACAGGGGGGACAAGAGACCCAGTACTTC CASSVQGGQETQYF
TRBJ2-2 15 TRBD1 TRBV2 - TGTGCCACCTGGGCGGGACAGGGGGGGACCGGGGAGCTGTTTTTT CATWAGQGGTGELFF
TRBJ2-2 16 - TRBV27 many TGTGCCAGCAGCCCCTTAGGGGGGCTGAACACCGGGGAGCTGTTTTTT CASSPLGGLNTGELFF
TRBJ2-5 18 TRBD1 TRBV7-3 few TGTGCCAGCAGCTTAACGGGAACCGGGACAGGGAGTAGGGAGACCCAGTACTTC CASSLTGTGTGSRETQYF
TRBJ1-1 13 TRBD1 TRBV27 - TGTGCCAGCAGTTTCCGGGGACAGGCTGAAGCTTTCTTT CASSFRGQAEAFF
TRBJ1-4 16 - TRBV7-3 many TGTGCCAGCAGCTTAAGGGGGGATCTCGCTCATGAAAAACTGTTTTTT CASSLRGDLAHEKLFF
TRBJ2-2 17 - TRBV7-9 many TGTGCCAGCAGCCGCCCCGACAGGTTTACGAACACCGGGGAGCTGTTTTTT CASSRPDRFTNTGELFF
TRBJ1-4 15 TRBD1 TRBV9 many TGTGCCAGCAGCCCCCGGGACAGCAGGAATGAAAAACTGTTTTTT CASSPRDSRNEKLFF
TRBJ1-1 16 - TRBV12-3/TRBV12-4 - TGTGCCAGCAGTTACCGGGACGGGTTGAAGAACACTGAAGCTTTCTTT CASSYRDGLKNTEAFF
TRBJ2-7 15 - TRBV4-2 many TGTGCCAGCAGCCAAGGGTCAGGGAAGACCTACGAGCAGTACTTC CASSQGSGKTYEQYF
TRBJ1-3 18 - TRBV9 many TGTGCCAGCAGCGACAGCCTATTTGTGCCGTTCTCTGGAAACACCATATATTTT CASSDSLFVPFSGNTIYF
TRBJ1-2 15 - TRBV19 - TGTGCCAGTAGTCCCATCCCTCAGACAGCGGGAGGCTACACCTTC CASSPIPQTAGGYTF
TRBJ1-6 15 - TRBV5-5 - TGTGCCAGCAGCTACCCGACAGACTATAATTCACCCCTCCACTTT CASSYPTDYNSPLHF
TRBJ1-2 12 - TRBV7-8 few TGTGCCAGCAGCGGGGGGAACTATGGCTACACCTTC CASSGGNYGYTF